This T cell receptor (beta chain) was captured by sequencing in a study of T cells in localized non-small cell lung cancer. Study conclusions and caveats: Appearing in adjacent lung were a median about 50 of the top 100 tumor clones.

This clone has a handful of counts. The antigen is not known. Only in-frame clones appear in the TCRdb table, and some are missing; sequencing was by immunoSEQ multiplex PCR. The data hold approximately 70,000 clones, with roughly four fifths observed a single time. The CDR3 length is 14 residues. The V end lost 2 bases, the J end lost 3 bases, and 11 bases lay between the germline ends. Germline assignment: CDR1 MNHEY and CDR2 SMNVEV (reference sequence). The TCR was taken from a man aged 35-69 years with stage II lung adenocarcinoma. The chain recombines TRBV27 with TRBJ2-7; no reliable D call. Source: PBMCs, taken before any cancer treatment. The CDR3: CASSLRLHYYEQYF. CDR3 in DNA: TGTGCCAGCAGTTTACGACTTCATTACTACGAGCAGTACTTC.